The clone carrying this T cell receptor (beta chain) has a count of ten or more. Its antigen remains unidentified. This entry is derived from a study of T cell repertoires in cytomegalovirus infection. Study context: It was recently identified HLA-C-restricted and well-studied HLA-B-restricted CMV epitopes that the study used. From public TCR beta signatures came an indication of both CMV infection and matching HLA type. Whole-study results and caveats: Cumulative public TCR beta family frequency identified carriers of CMV plus the relevant HLA.

One entry per CDR3 protein results from TCRdb running MiXCR on the reads. Of 250,000 to 300,000 distinct CDR3 sequences in the sample, around 20% were seen once. The receptor comes from a human donor in good health (CMV status not recorded). Some clones in this sample may be carry-over from other donors' samples. The sample consisted of cultured PBMCs, taken from culture after CMV antigen stimulation.

The CDR3: CASSLSPTGGGTEAFF. The CDR3 coding sequence is TGTGCCAGCAGCTTATCTCCCACAGGGGGAGGCACTGAAGCTTTCTTT. The V call is TRBV7-2, the J call TRBJ1-1; TRBD1 matches at 8 bases. In germline, CDR1 is SGHTA, CDR2 FQGNSA. CDR3 length: 16 amino acids. Trimming removed 2 bases from V and 4 bases from J; junction bases left unmatched: 9.